Listed below are T cell receptor beta chains from one sample, sequenced in a study of cytomegalovirus exposure and HLA in healthy donors. Here immunoSEQ multiplex PCR was the method, and the copy in TCRdb shows in-frame clones only, minus some. The sample lists 170,000 or so clones, over 80% occurring once. Sequenced sample: PBMCs. Source of these receptors: a male donor in good health and CMV-seropositive. Both conserved end residues are part of each CDR3. Each record gives: J gene, clone size, V gene, D gene, CDR3 protein, CDR3 DNA. D genes are given only for firm matches. Size values are once, few and many counts, or a class for expanded clones, and some rows have none.

>TRBJ2-7|NA|TRBV5-1|TRBD1
CASSSGTGGTYEQYF
TGCGCCAGCAGCTCCGGGACAGGGGGCACGTACGAGCAGTACTTC
>TRBJ2-4|NA|TRBV19|NA
CASTPGRRENIQYF
TGTGCCAGTACCCCCGGGCGGAGGGAAAACATTCAGTACTTC
>TRBJ2-3|NA|TRBV4-1|TRBD2
CASSQVTGGFADTQYF
TGCGCCAGCAGCCAAGTAACGGGAGGGTTTGCAGATACGCAGTATTTT
>TRBJ2-3|NA|TRBV14|TRBD2
CASQLAGATDTQYF
TGTGCCAGCCAGCTGGCGGGAGCGACAGATACGCAGTATTTT
>TRBJ2-7|few|TRBV11-3|TRBD1
CASSGRQGGSEQYF
TGTGCCAGCAGCGGCCGACAGGGCGGTAGCGAGCAGTACTTC
>TRBJ2-3|NA|TRBV4-1|NA
CASSQEAQGGPDTQYF
TGCGCCAGCAGCCAAGAGGCGCAGGGGGGCCCAGATACGCAGTATTTT
>TRBJ1-4|NA|TRBV28|TRBD1
CASSLTGVGNEKLFF
TGTGCCAGCAGTCTGACAGGGGTTGGTAATGAAAAACTGTTTTTT
>TRBJ2-7|NA|TRBV5-5|NA
CASSLGAGLREQYF
TGTGCCAGCAGCTTGGGGGCAGGACTTCGCGAGCAGTACTTC
>TRBJ1-2|NA|TRBV11-2|TRBD1
CASSLDRGGQYGYTF
TGTGCCAGCAGCCTAGACAGGGGCGGACAGTATGGCTACACCTTC
>TRBJ1-1|NA|TRBV7-9|NA
CASSLLEAAEVHKNTEAFF
TGTGCCAGCAGCTTACTTGAGGCAGCCGAGGTTCATAAGAACACTGAAGCTTTCTTT